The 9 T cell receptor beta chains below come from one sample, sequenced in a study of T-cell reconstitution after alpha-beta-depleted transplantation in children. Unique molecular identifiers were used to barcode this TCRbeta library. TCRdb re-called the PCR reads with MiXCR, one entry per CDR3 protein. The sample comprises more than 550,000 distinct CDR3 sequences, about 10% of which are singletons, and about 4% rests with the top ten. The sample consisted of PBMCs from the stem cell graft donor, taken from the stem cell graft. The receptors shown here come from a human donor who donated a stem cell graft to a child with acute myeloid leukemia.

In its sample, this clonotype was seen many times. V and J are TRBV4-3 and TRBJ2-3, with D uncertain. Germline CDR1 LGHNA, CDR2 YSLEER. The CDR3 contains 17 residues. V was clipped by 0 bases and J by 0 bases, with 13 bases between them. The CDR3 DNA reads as TGCGCCAGCAGCCAAGATCTTCGGGCGGTTAGCACAGATACGCAGTATTTT. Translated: CASSQDLRAVSTDTQYF.

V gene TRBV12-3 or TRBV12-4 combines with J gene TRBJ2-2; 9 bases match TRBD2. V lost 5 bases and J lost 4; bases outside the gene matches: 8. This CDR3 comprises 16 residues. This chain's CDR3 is CASSPRSSGTTGELFF. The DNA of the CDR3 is TGTGCCAGCAGTCCCCGGTCTAGCGGGACCACCGGGGAGCTGTTTTTT.

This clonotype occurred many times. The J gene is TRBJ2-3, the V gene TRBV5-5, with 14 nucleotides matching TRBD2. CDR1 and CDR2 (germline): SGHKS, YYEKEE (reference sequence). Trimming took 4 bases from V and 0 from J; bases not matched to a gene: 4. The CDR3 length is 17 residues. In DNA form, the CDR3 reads TGTGCCAGCAGCGGACTAGCGGGAGGTCCTAGCACAGATACGCAGTATTTT. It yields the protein CASSGLAGGPSTDTQYF.

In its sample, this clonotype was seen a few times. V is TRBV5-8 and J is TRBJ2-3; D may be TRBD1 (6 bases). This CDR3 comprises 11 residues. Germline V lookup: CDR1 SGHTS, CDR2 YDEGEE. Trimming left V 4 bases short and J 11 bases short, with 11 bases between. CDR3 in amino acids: CASSMGAGQYF. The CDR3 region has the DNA TGTGCCAGCAGCATGGGGGCTGGGCAGTATTTT.

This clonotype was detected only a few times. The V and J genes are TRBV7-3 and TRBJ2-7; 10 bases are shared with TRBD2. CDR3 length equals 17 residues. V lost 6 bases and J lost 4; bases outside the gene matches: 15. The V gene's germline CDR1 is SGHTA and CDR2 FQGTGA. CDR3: CASRNKSPSGRLYEQYF. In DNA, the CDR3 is TGTGCCAGCAGGAACAAATCCCCTAGCGGGAGACTATACGAGCAGTACTTC.

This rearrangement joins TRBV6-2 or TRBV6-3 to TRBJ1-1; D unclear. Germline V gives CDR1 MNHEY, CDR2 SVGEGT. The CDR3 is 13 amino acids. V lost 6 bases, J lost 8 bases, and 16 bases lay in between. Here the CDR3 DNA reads TGTGCCAGCAGGACTTCGGACGCCCCAGAAGCTTTCTTT. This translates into CASRTSDAPEAFF.

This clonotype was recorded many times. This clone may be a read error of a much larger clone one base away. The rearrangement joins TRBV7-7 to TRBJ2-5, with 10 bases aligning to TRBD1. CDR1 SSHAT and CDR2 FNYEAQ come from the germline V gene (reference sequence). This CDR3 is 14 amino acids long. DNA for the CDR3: TGTGCTAGCACCTCCGGGACAGGGGTAGAGACCCAGTACTTC. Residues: CASTSGTGVETQYF. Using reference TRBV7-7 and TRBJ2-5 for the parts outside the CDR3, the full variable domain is GAGVSQSPRYKVTKRGQDVTLRCDPISSHATLYWYQQALGQGPEFLTYFNYEAQPDKSGLPSDRFSAERPEGSISTLTIQRTEQRDSAMYRCASTSGTGVETQYFGPGTRLLVL.

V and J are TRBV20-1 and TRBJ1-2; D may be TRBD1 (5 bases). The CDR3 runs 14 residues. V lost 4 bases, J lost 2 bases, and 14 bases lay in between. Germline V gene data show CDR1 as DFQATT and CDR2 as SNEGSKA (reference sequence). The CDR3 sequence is CSATRQIINYGYTF. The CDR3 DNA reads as TGCAGTGCTACTCGACAGATTATAAACTATGGCTACACCTTC.

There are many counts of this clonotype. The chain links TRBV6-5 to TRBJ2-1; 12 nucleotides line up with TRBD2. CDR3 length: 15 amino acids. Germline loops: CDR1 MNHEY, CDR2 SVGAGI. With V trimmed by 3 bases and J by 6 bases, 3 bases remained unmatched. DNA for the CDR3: TGTGCCAGCAGTTATCTAGCGGGAGGGGGCAATGAGCAGTTCTTC. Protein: CASSYLAGGGNEQFF.